This T cell receptor (beta chain) was identified in a study of PD-1 blockade in classical Hodgkin lymphoma. This clone showed up just once. Its antigen is undetermined. The CDR3 covers 17 residues. The germline V gene has CDR1 SGDLS and CDR2 YYNGEE. Trimming cost V 5 bases and J 4 bases; bases outside gene matches: 15. General study points: Healthy donors were reported to have higher baseline TCR diversity than newly diagnosed patients.

Profiling relied on immunoSEQ multiplex PCR, and the TCRdb table lists in-frame clones only, not all of them. Of about 6,400 clones listed, about 89% were seen once; the top ten hold over 1.2%. Indicated time point: cycle 4 day 1 (C4D1), after about 6 weeks of nivolumab. There was relapse after autologous stem cell transplantation in every patient, and there was variation in brentuximab vedotin exposure. Purification of CD4+ T cells from thawed PBMCs was performed via magnetic negative selection. Each best response was a complete response, a partial response or progressive disease. The chain couples TRBV9 to TRBJ1-2, with 9 nucleotides matching TRBD1. The source is a human donor with classical Hodgkin lymphoma. The material was CD4+ T cells from blood, obtained before the fourth cycle of nivolumab. CDR3: CASSTGGDSTPLYGYTF. In nucleotides, the CDR3 is TGTGCCAGCAGTACAGGGGGCGATAGTACCCCTCTCTATGGCTACACCTTC.